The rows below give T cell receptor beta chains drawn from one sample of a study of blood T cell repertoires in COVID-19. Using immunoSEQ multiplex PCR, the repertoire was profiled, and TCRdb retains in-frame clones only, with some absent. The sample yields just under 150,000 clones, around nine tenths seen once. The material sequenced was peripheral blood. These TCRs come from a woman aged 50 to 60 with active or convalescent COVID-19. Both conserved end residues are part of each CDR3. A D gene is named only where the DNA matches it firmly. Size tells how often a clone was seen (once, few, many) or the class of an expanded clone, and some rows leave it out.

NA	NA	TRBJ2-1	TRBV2	CASSRQQIPSYNEQFF	TGTGCCAGCAGCAGACAGCAAATACCCTCCTACAATGAGCAGTTCTTC
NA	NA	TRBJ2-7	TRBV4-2	CASSQDLSAQGYEQYF	TGTGCCAGCAGCCAAGATCTTAGCGCCCAAGGGTACGAGCAGTACTTC
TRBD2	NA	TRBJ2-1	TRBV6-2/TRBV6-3	CASSYLPGTSGSKYNEQFF	TGTGCCAGCAGTTACCTCCCGGGGACTAGCGGGAGCAAATACAATGAGCAGTTCTTC
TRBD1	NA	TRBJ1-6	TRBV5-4	CASSLPGQGVRSPLHF	TGTGCCAGCAGCCTTCCGGGACAGGGGGTAAGATCACCCCTCCACTTT
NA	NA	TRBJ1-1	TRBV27	CASSLTGEGITEAFF	TGTGCCAGCAGTTTAACCGGGGAAGGGATCACTGAAGCTTTCTTT
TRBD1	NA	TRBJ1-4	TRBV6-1	CASSEGTGGSNEKLFF	TGTGCCAGCAGTGAAGGGACAGGGGGGTCTAATGAAAAACTGTTTTTT
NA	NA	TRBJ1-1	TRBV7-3	CASSLLGENTEAFF	TGTGCCAGCAGCTTACTCGGGGAGAACACTGAAGCTTTCTTT
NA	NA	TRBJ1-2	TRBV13	CASSSPGLGYTF	TGTGCCAGCAGCTCGCCCGGACTTGGCTACACCTTC
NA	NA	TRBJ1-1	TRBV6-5	CASSYTTGFGAFF	TGTGCCAGCAGTTACACAACAGGGTTTGGAGCTTTCTTT
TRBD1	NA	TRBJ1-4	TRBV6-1	CASSVRDRSATNEKLFF	TGTGCCAGCAGTGTAAGGGACAGGTCCGCAACTAATGAAAAACTGTTTTTT
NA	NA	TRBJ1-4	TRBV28	CAIKATGGWSNEKLFF	TGTGCCATCAAAGCAACGGGGGGTTGGTCTAATGAAAAACTGTTTTTT
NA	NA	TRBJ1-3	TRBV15	CATSVNLASGNTIYF	TGTGCCACCAGCGTAAACCTAGCCTCTGGAAACACCATATATTTT
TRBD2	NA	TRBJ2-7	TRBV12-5	CASGLTGTSGGEQYF	TGTGCTAGTGGTTTGACCGGGACTAGCGGGGGCGAGCAGTACTTC
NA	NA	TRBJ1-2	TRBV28	CASSLPSSYGYTF	TGTGCCAGCAGTTTACCGAGTTCCTATGGCTACACCTTC
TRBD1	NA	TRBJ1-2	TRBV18	CASSPDRANYGYTF	TGTGCCAGCTCACCCGACAGGGCCAACTATGGCTACACCTTC
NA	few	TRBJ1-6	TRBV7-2	CASSLASGTYNSPLHF	TGTGCCAGCAGCTTAGCGTCAGGGACCTATAATTCACCCCTCCACTTT
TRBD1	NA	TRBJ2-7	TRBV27	CASSSVTGNEQYF	TGTGCCAGCAGTTCGGTGACAGGGAACGAGCAGTACTTC
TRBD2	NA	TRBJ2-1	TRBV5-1	CASSGTSGEYNEQFF	TGCGCCAGCAGCGGAACTAGCGGGGAATACAATGAGCAGTTCTTC
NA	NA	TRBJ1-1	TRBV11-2	CASSFDGPTEAFF	TGTGCCAGCAGCTTCGATGGGCCGACTGAAGCTTTCTTT
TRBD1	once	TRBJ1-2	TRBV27	CASSLRGQVYGYTF	TGTGCCAGCAGTTTAAGGGGACAGGTGTATGGCTACACCTTC
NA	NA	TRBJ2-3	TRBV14	CASSQVDLVVTSTDTQYF	TGTGCCAGCAGCCAAGTAGATTTGGTGGTTACTAGCACAGATACGCAGTATTTT
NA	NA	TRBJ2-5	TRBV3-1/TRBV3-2	CASSQDLQETQYF	TGTGCCAGCAGCCAAGATCTCCAAGAGACCCAGTACTTC
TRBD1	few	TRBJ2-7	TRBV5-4	CASSYPGQGAYEQYF	TGTGCCAGCAGCTATCCGGGACAGGGGGCGTACGAGCAGTACTTC
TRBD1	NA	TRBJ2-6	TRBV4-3	CASSQDWAGGAAGANVLTF	TGCGCCAGCAGCCAAGATTGGGCAGGGGGCGCGGCTGGGGCCAACGTCCTGACTTTC
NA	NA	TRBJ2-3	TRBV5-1	CASSFSRGATDTQYF	TGCGCCAGCAGCTTCTCCAGGGGGGCCACAGATACGCAGTATTTT
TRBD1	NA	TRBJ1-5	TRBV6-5	CASSRPGGGQPQHF	TGTGCCAGCAGTCGGCCAGGGGGTGGTCAGCCCCAGCATTTT
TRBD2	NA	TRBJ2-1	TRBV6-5	CASSYSRREGHLQFF	TGTGCCAGCAGTTACTCGAGGCGGGAGGGCCACCTACAGTTCTTC
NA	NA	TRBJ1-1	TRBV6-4	CASTLRGFYLEYTEAFF	TGTGCCAGCACCCTACGAGGGTTTTATCTGGAATACACTGAAGCTTTCTTT
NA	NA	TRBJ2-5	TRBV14	CASSQEAGRGTSKGTQYF	TGTGCCAGCAGCCAAGAAGCCGGCCGGGGGACTTCCAAAGGGACCCAGTACTTC
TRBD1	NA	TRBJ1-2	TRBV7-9	CASSAPTGTGRPTGGYTF	TGTGCCAGCAGCGCACCAACCGGGACAGGGAGGCCTACGGGAGGCTACACCTTC
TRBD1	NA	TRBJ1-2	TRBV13	CASSLEQGRSGYTF	TGTGCCAGCAGCTTAGAACAGGGGAGGAGTGGCTACACCTTC
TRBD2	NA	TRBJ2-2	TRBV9	CASSALGGARLAGTGELFF	TGTGCCAGCAGCGCCCTAGGGGGGGCGAGACTAGCGGGGACCGGGGAGCTGTTTTTT
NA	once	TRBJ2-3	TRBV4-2	CASSQVVLDSTDTQYF	TGTGCCAGCAGCCAAGTAGTGCTAGACAGCACAGATACGCAGTATTTT
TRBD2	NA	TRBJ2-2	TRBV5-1	CASSIDPGLALAGELFF	TGCGCCAGCAGCATCGACCCGGGACTAGCCCTTGCCGGGGAGCTGTTTTTT
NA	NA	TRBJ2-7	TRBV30	CALIRGLTYEQYF	TGTGCCTTAATACGGGGTTTAACCTACGAGCAGTACTTC
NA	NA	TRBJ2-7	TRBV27	CASSSGTRVYEQYF	TGTGCCAGCAGTTCCGGGACAAGGGTCTACGAGCAGTACTTC
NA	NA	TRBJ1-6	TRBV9	CASSPDPRGMRNSPLHF	TGTGCCAGCAGCCCAGACCCCCGGGGGATGAGGAATTCACCCCTCCACTTT
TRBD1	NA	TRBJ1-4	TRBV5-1	CASSLAGGTTNEKLFF	TGCGCCAGCAGCTTGGCAGGGGGGACAACTAATGAAAAACTGTTTTTT
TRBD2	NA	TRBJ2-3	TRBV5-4	CASSVGTSGRGTDTQYF	TGTGCCAGCAGCGTAGGGACTAGCGGGAGAGGCACAGATACGCAGTATTTT
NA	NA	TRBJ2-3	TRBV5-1	CASSRWDSRSSTDTQYF	TGCGCCAGCAGCCGCTGGGACTCCCGGTCAAGCACAGATACGCAGTATTTT
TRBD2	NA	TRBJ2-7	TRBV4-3	CASSPGTSPIYEQYF	TGCGCCAGCAGCCCAGGGACTAGCCCTATCTACGAGCAGTACTTC
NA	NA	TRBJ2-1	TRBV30	CAWGSYNEQFF	TGTGCCTGGGGATCTTACAATGAGCAGTTCTTC
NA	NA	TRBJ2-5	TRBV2	CASSESASVETQYF	TGTGCCAGCAGTGAATCCGCGTCTGTAGAGACCCAGTACTTC
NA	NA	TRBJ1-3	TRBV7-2	CASSLERSPGNTIYF	TGTGCCAGCAGCTTAGAACGGTCCCCTGGAAACACCATATATTTT
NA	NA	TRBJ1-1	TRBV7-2	CASSLVLGLANTEAFF	TGTGCCAGCAGCTTAGTATTGGGACTAGCGAACACTGAAGCTTTCTTT
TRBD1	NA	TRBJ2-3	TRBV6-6	CASSYRQGVTDTQYF	TGTGCCAGCAGTTACAGACAGGGTGTAACAGATACGCAGTATTTT
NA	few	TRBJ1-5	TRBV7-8	CASSLLGTGNQPQHF	TGTGCCAGCAGCTTACTGGGAACAGGGAATCAGCCCCAGCATTTT